This T cell receptor beta chain derives from a study of shared clonotypes between healthy human individuals. Study-wide points: Estimated clonotype richness was generally higher in naive than memory subsets.

Note on this clone: Antigen: not known.

Losses at the gene ends were 5 bases for V and 5 bases for J; bases not matched to a gene: 4. The CDR3 runs to 14 residues. CDR1 SGHRS and CDR2 YFSETQ come from the germline V gene. TCRdb's copy holds only in-frame clones and misses some; the assay was immunoSEQ multiplex PCR. The profile covers 650,000 to 750,000 clones, with about three quarters appearing a single time and about 1.7% taken by the ten largest. The sequenced material came from memory CD4+ T cells sorted from blood. Subset of the sample: CD45RA-negative fraction. The receptor's source is a woman under 40 in good health. The chain uses TRBV5-1 and TRBJ2-2, with 9 bases that match TRBD2. CDR3 loop: CASRGSGSTGELFF. The CDR3 coding sequence is TGCGCCAGCAGAGGTAGCGGGAGTACCGGGGAGCTGTTTTTT.